A single sample gave rise to the 32 T cell receptor beta chains below, sequenced in a study of cytomegalovirus exposure and HLA in healthy donors. This PCR relied on a set of 60 Vbeta primers and 13 Jbeta primers. Sequencing used immunoSEQ multiplex PCR; TCRdb keeps in-frame clones, though not all of them. The top ten hold around 5.6% of the sample, which has tens of thousands of clones, around four fifths seen once. Sequencing was carried out using PBMCs. These receptors were obtained from a woman aged 18-29 years in good health and CMV-seropositive.

V usage is TRBV9 and J usage is TRBJ2-4, with 9 bases matching TRBD2. Germline CDR1 is SGDLS and CDR2 is YYNGEE. This CDR3 region has 16 residues. V lost 0 bases to trimming and J lost 1 base; unmatched junction nucleotides: 2. CDR3 bases: TGTGCCAGCAGCGTAGAGGCGGGAGGGGCCAAAAACATTCAGTACTTC. Encoded protein: CASSVEAGGAKNIQYF.

The gene calls are TRBV5-1 and TRBJ2-6; the D gene is possibly TRBD1 (5 bases). Germline CDR1 SGHRS, CDR2 YFSETQ. The CDR3 length is 15 residues. The V end lost 4 bases, the J end lost 3 bases, and 11 bases lay between the germline ends. CDR3 in amino acids: CASSAGHGGANVLTF. The CDR3 DNA is TGCGCCAGCAGCGCCGGACATGGTGGGGCCAACGTCCTGACTTTC.

V is TRBV13 and J is TRBJ2-5, with 14 nucleotides matching TRBD2. Germline trimming cut 3 bases from V and 4 bases from J; bases unmatched to any gene: 10. CDR3 length: 18 amino acids. Germline CDR1 PRHDT, CDR2 FYEKMQ (reference sequence). The CDR3 DNA follows: TGTGCCAGCAGCTTGCCGGGACTAGCGGGAGTTAGGGGAGAGACCCAGTACTTC. Its translation: CASSLPGLAGVRGETQYF. Complete variable domain (other parts from reference TRBV13 and TRBJ2-5): AAGVIQSPRHLIKEKRETATLKCYPIPRHDTVYWYQQGPGQDPQFLISFYEKMQSDKGSIPDRFSAQQFSDYHSELNMSSLELGDSALYFCASSLPGLAGVRGETQYFGPGTRLLVL.

The rearrangement joins TRBV5-4 to TRBJ1-4, with TRBD1 matching over 9 bases. The V and J ends lost 5 bases and 6 bases, in that order; junction bases with no gene match: 11. The V gene's germline CDR1 is SGHNT and CDR2 YYREEE (reference sequence). CDR3 length: 16 amino acids. The CDR3 DNA reads TGTGCCAGCAGTAGGGACCCGGGACAGGGCTATGAAAAACTGTTTTTT. This translates into CASSRDPGQGYEKLFF.

The rearrangement uses TRBV4-1 and TRBJ2-2; possible D gene TRBD2, 5 bases. Trimming shortened V by 1 base and J by 1 base, and 7 bases separated the two germline ends. Germline CDR1 is MGHRA and CDR2 is YSYEKL. The CDR3 extends over 15 amino acids. Here the CDR3 reads CASSQGAGNTGELFF. In nucleotides, the CDR3 is TGCGCCAGCAGCCAAGGCGCGGGGAACACCGGGGAGCTGTTTTTT.

This chain links TRBV28 with TRBJ2-7; D ambiguous. Germline lookup yields CDR1 MDHEN and CDR2 SYDVKM. This CDR3 has 12 residues. V lost 6 bases, J lost 3 bases, and 9 bases lay in between. The CDR3 reads CASSPPRYEQYF. As DNA, the CDR3 is TGTGCCAGCAGCCCCCCCCGCTACGAGCAGTACTTC.

The V call is TRBV29-1, the J call TRBJ1-4; D might be TRBD1 (5 bases). The CDR3 has 14 residues. Germline loops: CDR1 SQVTM, CDR2 ANQGSEA. The V gene lost 6 bases and the J gene lost 0 bases, with 11 bases spanning the gap. Here the CDR3 reads CSVKGPATNEKLFF. The CDR3 DNA reads as TGCAGCGTAAAGGGGCCCGCAACTAATGAAAAACTGTTTTTT.

The CDR3 protein is CASSLAGQRYGYTF. In DNA form, the CDR3 reads TGTGCCAGCAGCTTAGCGGGACAGAGATATGGCTACACCTTC. The chain uses TRBV13 and TRBJ1-2; TRBD1 aligns across 7 bases. CDR3 length: 14 amino acids. J lost 5 bases, V lost 1 base, and 4 bases had no gene match. Germline V lookup: CDR1 PRHDT, CDR2 FYEKMQ (reference sequence).

The chain links TRBV5-1 to TRBJ1-1; D ambiguous. Trimming stripped 1 base from V and 3 bases from J, with 10 bases between. Germline loops: CDR1 SGHRS, CDR2 YFSETQ. The CDR3 totals 14 residues. CDR3 protein: CASSLSSTDTEAFF. CDR3 DNA sequence: TGCGCCAGCAGCTTGTCTAGCACAGACACTGAAGCTTTCTTT. The whole variable domain, remainder taken from reference TRBV5-1 and TRBJ1-1, is KAGVTQTPRYLIKTRGQQVTLSCSPISGHRSVSWYQQTPGQGLQFLFEYFSETQRNKGNFPGRFSGRQFSNSRSEMNVSTLELGDSALYLCASSLSSTDTEAFFGQGTRLTVV.

This rearrangement joins TRBV5-4 to TRBJ2-5, with 9 bases that match TRBD2. The CDR3 is made up of 15 amino acids. From germline, CDR1 is SGHNT and CDR2 YYREEE (reference sequence). V dropped 4 bases and J dropped 2; count of bases not matched to a gene: 6. This CDR3 is CASSPELAGQETQYF. In nucleotides, the CDR3 is TGTGCCAGCAGCCCAGAACTAGCGGGTCAAGAGACCCAGTACTTC.

The chain employs TRBV2 and TRBJ2-4; 7 bases are a match to TRBD1. The V gene end was trimmed by 0 bases and the J gene end by 1 base; junction bases not matched to a gene: 18. This CDR3 has 21 amino acids. CDR1 is SNHLY, CDR2 FYNNEI, per germline. The DNA of the CDR3 is TGTGCCAGCAGTGAAGCTCCCCGGCTTGGCCGACAGGGAATGGCCAAAAACATTCAGTACTTC. It is translated as CASSEAPRLGRQGMAKNIQYF.

V usage is TRBV5-6 and J usage is TRBJ2-3, with D possibly TRBD2 on 5 matching bases. The CDR3 covers 15 residues. Per the germline V gene, CDR1 is SGHDT and CDR2 is YYEEEE. V lost 5 bases, J lost 2 bases, and 15 bases lay in between. CDR3 in DNA: TGTGCCAGCAGGCCTCTAGGGAGCTTCACAGATACGCAGTATTTT. The encoded protein is CASRPLGSFTDTQYF.

Ten or more counts support this clone. The V call is TRBV6-1, the J call TRBJ2-1; 8 nucleotides line up with TRBD2. This CDR3 has 15 amino acids. The ends lost 7 bases at V and 3 bases at J; junction bases unmatched: 8. Germline-derived CDR1 and CDR2 are MNHNS and SASEGT. The CDR3 sequence is CASTPGSGDYNEQFF. CDR3 DNA sequence: TGTGCCAGCACCCCGGGTAGCGGGGACTACAATGAGCAGTTCTTC.

The rearrangement uses TRBV10-3 and TRBJ2-3; D is perhaps TRBD2 (5 bases). This CDR3 contains 11 residues. The V end was cut by 6 bases, the J end by 8 bases, with 9 bases between. From germline, CDR1 is ENHRY and CDR2 SYGVKD. In nucleotides, the CDR3 is TGTGCCATCAGCCCCGAGGGTACGCAGTATTTT. Its translation: CAISPEGTQYF.

This rearrangement joins TRBV28 to TRBJ1-1; 7 bases map to TRBD1. V dropped 8 bases and J dropped 2; count of bases not matched to a gene: 14. Germline CDR1 and CDR2: MDHEN and SYDVKM. The CDR3 is 16 residues long. This chain's CDR3 is CASLVSGTAYNTEAFF. The CDR3 DNA is TGTGCCAGCCTAGTCTCCGGGACAGCGTATAACACTGAAGCTTTCTTT.

The rearrangement links TRBV5-1 to TRBJ2-5, with D tentatively TRBD2 (5 bases). Germline V gives CDR1 SGHRS, CDR2 YFSETQ. The CDR3 has 13 residues. The ends were cut back, 3 bases at V and 2 bases at J, with 8 bases in the middle. CDR3 nucleotides: TGCGCCAGCAGCTACGGACTGCAAGAGACCCAGTACTTC. This sequence encodes CASSYGLQETQYF. The full variable domain, rest sourced from reference TRBV5-1 and TRBJ2-5, is KAGVTQTPRYLIKTRGQQVTLSCSPISGHRSVSWYQQTPGQGLQFLFEYFSETQRNKGNFPGRFSGRQFSNSRSEMNVSTLELGDSALYLCASSYGLQETQYFGPGTRLLVL.

V usage is TRBV6-1 and J usage is TRBJ2-3; TRBD2 agrees at 10 bases. V shed 8 bases and J 5 bases; nucleotides not matched to a gene: 10. The CDR3 sequence is 15 residues long. Germline values: CDR1 MNHNS, CDR2 SASEGT. DNA of the CDR3: TGTGCCAGCCGGTCGAGCGGGAGGGCCTTAGATACGCAGTATTTT. Translating it yields CASRSSGRALDTQYF.

The gene calls are TRBV11-2 and TRBJ2-1, with a possible D match to TRBD2 (7 bases). The V end was cut by 2 bases, the J end by 7 bases, with 21 bases between. This CDR3 contains 17 residues. The germline V gene encodes CDR1 SGHAT and CDR2 FQNNGV. CDR3 protein: CASSLNALWRGRNEQFF. The CDR3 nucleotides are TGTGCCAGCAGCTTAAATGCTCTATGGCGGGGGCGGAATGAGCAGTTCTTC.

The chain links TRBV7-9 to TRBJ1-2, with 8 nucleotides matching TRBD1. The CDR3 has 14 amino acids. V shed 0 bases, J shed 4 bases, and the junction held 1 base outside the gene matches. Germline V gene sequence: CDR1 SEHNR, CDR2 FQNEAQ (reference sequence). In nucleotides, the CDR3 is TGTGCCAGCAGCTTAGCCGACAGGGGCTATGGCTACACCTTC. Translated, it gives CASSLADRGYGYTF. The complete variable domain, with remaining parts taken from reference TRBV7-9 and TRBJ1-2, reads DTGVSQNPRHKITKRGQNVTFRCDPISEHNRLYWYRQTLGQGPEFLTYFQNEAQLEKSRLLSDRFSAERPKGSFSTLEIQRTEQGDSAMYLCASSLADRGYGYTFGSGTRLTVV.

The chain is built from TRBV6-1 and TRBJ2-7, with D tentatively TRBD2 (5 bases). This CDR3 is built from 15 residues. CDR1 is MNHNS, CDR2 SASEGT, per germline. V was clipped by 0 bases and J by 2 bases, with 11 bases between them. The CDR3 nucleotides read TGTGCCAGCAGTGAAGCGCCAACAGCGGCCTACGAGCAGTACTTC. It encodes CASSEAPTAAYEQYF.

The V call is TRBV6-6, the J call TRBJ1-1, with TRBD1 matching 8 bases. Germline V gene sequence: CDR1 MNHNY, CDR2 SVGAGI (reference sequence). V trimming: 7 bases; J trimming: 2 bases; junction bases outside the gene matches: 6. The CDR3 runs to 14 residues. The CDR3 protein is CASINRGYNTEAFF. CDR3 nucleotide sequence: TGTGCCAGCATTAACAGGGGGTATAACACTGAAGCTTTCTTT.

This chain connects TRBV16 to TRBJ2-3, with TRBD1 matching 8 bases. The germline gives CDR1 KGHSY, CDR2 FQNENV. The CDR3 sequence is 14 residues long. J lost 1 base, V lost 4 bases, and 1 base had no gene match. The CDR3 spells CASSPTGGTDTQYF. The CDR3 bases are TGTGCCAGCAGCCCGACAGGGGGCACAGATACGCAGTATTTT. The complete variable domain, with remaining parts taken from reference TRBV16 and TRBJ2-3, reads GEEVAQTPKHLVRGEGQKAKLYCAPIKGHSYVFWYQQVLKNEFKFLISFQNENVFDETGMPKERFSAKCLPNSPCSLEIQATKLEDSAVYFCASSPTGGTDTQYFGPGTRLTVL.

This chain links TRBV7-9 with TRBJ2-1; D gene ambiguous. This CDR3 is built from 14 residues. CDR1 is SEHNR and CDR2 is FQNEAQ in the germline V gene (reference sequence). V lost 6 bases, J lost 1 base, and 10 bases lay in between. DNA of the CDR3: TGTGCCAGCAGTCCCGTGCTATCCTACAATGAGCAGTTCTTC. Residues: CASSPVLSYNEQFF.

In this sample, this clone turned up a few times. This rearrangement joins TRBV30 to TRBJ1-4; D not resolved. This CDR3 region has 13 residues. Germline CDR1 reads GTSNPN; CDR2 reads SVGIG (reference sequence). CDR3 in DNA: TGTGGAGCGTACCTTGCAACTAATGAAAAACTGTTTTTT. This gives the protein CGAYLATNEKLFF.

The rearrangement uses TRBV30 and TRBJ2-7; 8 bases fit TRBD1. V lost 8 bases, J lost 4 bases, and 10 bases stayed unmatched. Germline V gene lookup returns CDR1 GTSNPN and CDR2 SVGIG (reference sequence). CDR3 length: 13 residues. The CDR3 nucleotides are TGTGCCGGGACCGGGACAGGAGGGTACGAGCAGTACTTC. Residues: CAGTGTGGYEQYF.

This chain joins TRBV6-6 and TRBJ1-4; D uncertain. Between the trimmed V and J ends, which lost 8 bases and 3 bases, there was a span of 13 bases. This CDR3 region has 14 residues. The germline gives CDR1 MNHNY, CDR2 SVGAGI (reference sequence). The CDR3 loop reads CASRASAANEKLFF. The CDR3 DNA reads TGTGCCAGCCGAGCGTCGGCCGCTAATGAAAAACTGTTTTTT.

The rearrangement links TRBV5-6 to TRBJ2-5, with no clear D. V lost 2 bases, J lost 5 bases, and 10 bases lay in between. Germline V gene sequence: CDR1 SGHDT, CDR2 YYEEEE. The CDR3 totals 13 residues. Here the CDR3 DNA reads TGTGCCAGCAGCTTCTGGGCGTGGGAGACCCAGTACTTC. This sequence encodes CASSFWAWETQYF.

This clone has just one count. The chain carries TRBV12-5 and TRBJ1-2; 7 bases align to TRBD1. The trim removed 3 bases at V and 5 bases at J, leaving 12 bases unmatched. CDR1 and CDR2 from the germline V gene are LGHNT and FRNRAP. This CDR3 is built from 16 residues. The CDR3 nucleotides are TGTGCTAGTGGTTTCATCGGACAGGACCTAAAGTATGGCTACACCTTC. Encoded protein: CASGFIGQDLKYGYTF.

The chain couples TRBV27 to TRBJ2-1, with 9 bases lining up with TRBD1. V lost 7 bases and J lost 3; bases outside the gene matches: 10. Germline V gene sequence: CDR1 MNHEY, CDR2 SMNVEV (reference sequence). The length of the CDR3 is 16 residues. CDR3: CASNYHTGGLYNEQFF. Written as DNA, the CDR3 is TGTGCCAGCAACTACCATACAGGGGGCCTCTACAATGAGCAGTTCTTC.

The chain employs TRBV5-1 and TRBJ2-5; the D gene is possibly TRBD2 (6 bases). This CDR3 is 15 amino acids long. Germline V lookup: CDR1 SGHRS, CDR2 YFSETQ. Trimming pared 4 bases from V and 2 bases from J, leaving 15 bases between. CDR3 nucleotide sequence: TGCGCCAGCAGCCATGGAGGGGCGGAACAAGAGACCCAGTACTTC. It codes for CASSHGGAEQETQYF.

V and J are TRBV7-9 and TRBJ2-7; a possible D gene is TRBD2 (6 bases). The CDR3 is made up of 15 amino acids. Per the germline V gene, CDR1 is SEHNR and CDR2 is FQNEAQ (reference sequence). V lost 5 bases and J lost 0, with 14 bases in between. Here the CDR3 reads CASSRGFGSSYEQYF. As DNA, the CDR3 is TGTGCCAGCAGCCGGGGGTTTGGGAGCTCCTACGAGCAGTACTTC.

Note on this clone: One end of the junction varies from germline; a read error may be responsible. The rearrangement uses TRBV5-6 and TRBJ1-2, with a possible D match to TRBD1 (6 bases). Germline CDR1 SGHDT, CDR2 YYEEEE. The CDR3 sequence is 16 residues long. In DNA, the CDR3 is TGTGCCAGCAGCCGGGGGGCCGACCTTCCGTCCTTAAGCTTTGCCTTC. It translates to CASSRGADLPSLSFAF.